This TCR beta chain is from a study of T cell repertoires in cytomegalovirus infection. For the study at large: Newly reported HLA-C-restricted and thoroughly characterized HLA-B-restricted CMV epitopes were employed. Matching HLA type, along with CMV infection, was indicated by public TCR beta signatures.

Via MiXCR, TCRdb re-called the reads, giving one row per CDR3 protein. The table has around 900,000 distinct CDR3 sequences, approximately 31% seen once; the top ten hold 10% to 15%. Worth noting for this clonotype: Its cognate antigen is unknown.

V lost 1 base, J lost 3 bases, and 15 bases lay in between. The CDR3 length is 17 residues. Germline loops: CDR1 LNHNV, CDR2 YYDKDF (reference sequence). The chain carries TRBV15 and TRBJ1-4, with D tentatively TRBD1 (6 bases). The source material was cultured CD8+ T cells from PBMCs, sampled from culture after CMV antigen stimulation. This TCR derives from a human donor in good health (CMV status not recorded). Some clones in this sample may be carry-over from other donors' samples. The CDR3 is CATSRGGGEGANEKLFF. The CDR3 coding sequence is TGTGCCACCAGCAGAGGAGGGGGAGAGGGAGCTAATGAAAAACTGTTTTTT.